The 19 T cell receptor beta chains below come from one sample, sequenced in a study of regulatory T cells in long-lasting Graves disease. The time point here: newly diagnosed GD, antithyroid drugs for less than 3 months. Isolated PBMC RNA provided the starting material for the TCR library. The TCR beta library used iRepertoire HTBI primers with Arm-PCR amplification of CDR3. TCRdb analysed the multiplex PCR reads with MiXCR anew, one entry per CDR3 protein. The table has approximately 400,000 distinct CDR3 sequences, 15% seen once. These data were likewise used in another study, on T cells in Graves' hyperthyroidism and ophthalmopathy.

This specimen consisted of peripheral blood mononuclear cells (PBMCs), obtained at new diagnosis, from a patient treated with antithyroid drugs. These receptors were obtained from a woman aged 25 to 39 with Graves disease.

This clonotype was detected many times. The CDR3: CASSLEGHYLNTEAFF. The DNA for the CDR3 is TGTGCCAGCAGCTTGGAAGGGCATTACTTGAACACTGAAGCTTTCTTT. This chain joins TRBV5-6 and TRBJ1-1; D remains ambiguous. From germline, CDR1 is SGHDT and CDR2 YYEEEE. The CDR3 is made up of 16 amino acids. The V end lost 0 bases, the J end lost 0 bases, and 12 bases lay between the germline ends. The entire variable domain, with the rest obtained from reference TRBV5-6 and TRBJ1-1, is as follows: DAGVTQSPTHLIKTRGQQVTLRCSPKSGHDTVSWYQQALGQGPQFIFQYYEEEERQRGNFPDRFSGHQFPNYSSELNVNALLLGDSALYLCASSLEGHYLNTEAFFGQGTRLTVV.

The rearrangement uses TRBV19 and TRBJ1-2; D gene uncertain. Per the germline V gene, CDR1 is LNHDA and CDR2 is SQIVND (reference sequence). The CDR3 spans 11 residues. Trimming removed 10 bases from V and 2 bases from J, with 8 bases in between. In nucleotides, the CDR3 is TGTGCCACCGAGGAAAACTATGGCTACACCTTC. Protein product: CATEENYGYTF.

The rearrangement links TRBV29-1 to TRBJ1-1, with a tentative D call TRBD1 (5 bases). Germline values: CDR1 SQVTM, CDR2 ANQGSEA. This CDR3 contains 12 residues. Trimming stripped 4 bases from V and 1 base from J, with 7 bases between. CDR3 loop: CSVGTRNTEAFF. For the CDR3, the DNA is TGCAGCGTTGGGACAAGGAACACTGAAGCTTTCTTT. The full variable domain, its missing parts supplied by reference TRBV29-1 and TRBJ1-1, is SAVISQKPSRDICQRGTSLTIQCQVDSQVTMMFWYRQQPGQSLTLIATANQGSEATYESGFVIDKFPISRPNLTFSTLTVSNMSPEDSSIYLCSVGTRNTEAFFGQGTRLTVV.

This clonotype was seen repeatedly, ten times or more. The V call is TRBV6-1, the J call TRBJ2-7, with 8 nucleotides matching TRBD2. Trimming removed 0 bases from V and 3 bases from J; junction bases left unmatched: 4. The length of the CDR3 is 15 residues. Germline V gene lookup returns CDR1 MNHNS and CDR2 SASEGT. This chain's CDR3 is CASSEAPAGVYEQYF. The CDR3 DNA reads TGTGCCAGCAGTGAAGCGCCAGCGGGAGTCTACGAGCAGTACTTC.

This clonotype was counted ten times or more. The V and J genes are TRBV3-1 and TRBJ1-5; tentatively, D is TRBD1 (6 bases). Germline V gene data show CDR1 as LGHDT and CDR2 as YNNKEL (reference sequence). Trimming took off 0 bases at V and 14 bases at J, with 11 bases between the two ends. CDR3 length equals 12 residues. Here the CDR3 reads CASSQEGGIEHF. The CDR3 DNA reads TGTGCCAGCAGCCAAGAGGGGGGCATCGAGCATTTT.

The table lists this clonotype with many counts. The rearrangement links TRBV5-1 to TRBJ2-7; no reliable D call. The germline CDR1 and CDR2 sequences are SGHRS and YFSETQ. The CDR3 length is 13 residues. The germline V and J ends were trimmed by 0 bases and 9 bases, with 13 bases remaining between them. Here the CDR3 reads CASSLEGGYGQYF. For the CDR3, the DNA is TGCGCCAGCAGCTTGGAAGGTGGCTATGGGCAGTACTTC.

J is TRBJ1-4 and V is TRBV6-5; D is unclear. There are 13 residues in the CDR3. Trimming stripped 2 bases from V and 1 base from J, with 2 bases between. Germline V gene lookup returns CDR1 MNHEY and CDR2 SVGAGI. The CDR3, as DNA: TGTGCCAGCAGTTACCGAACTAATGAAAAACTGTTTTTT. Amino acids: CASSYRTNEKLFF.

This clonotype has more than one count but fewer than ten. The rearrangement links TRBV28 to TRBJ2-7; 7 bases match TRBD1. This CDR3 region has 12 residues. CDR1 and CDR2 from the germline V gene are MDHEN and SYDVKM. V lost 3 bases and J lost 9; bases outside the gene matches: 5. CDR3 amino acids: CASSFRGGVQYF. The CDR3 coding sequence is TGTGCCAGCAGTTTTCGAGGGGGCGTGCAGTACTTC. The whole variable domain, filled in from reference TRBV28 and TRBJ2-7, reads DVKVTQSSRYLVKRTGEKVFLECVQDMDHENMFWYRQDPGLGLRLIYFSYDVKMKEKGDIPEGYSVSREKKERFSLILESASTNQTSMYLCASSFRGGVQYFGPGTRLTVT.

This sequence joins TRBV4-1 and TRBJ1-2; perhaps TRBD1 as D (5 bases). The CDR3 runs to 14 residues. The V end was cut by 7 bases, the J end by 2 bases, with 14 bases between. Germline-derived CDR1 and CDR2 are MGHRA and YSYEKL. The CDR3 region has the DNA TGCGCCAGCACCGCCGTGGGGGGGAACTATGGCTACACCTTC. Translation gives CASTAVGGNYGYTF.

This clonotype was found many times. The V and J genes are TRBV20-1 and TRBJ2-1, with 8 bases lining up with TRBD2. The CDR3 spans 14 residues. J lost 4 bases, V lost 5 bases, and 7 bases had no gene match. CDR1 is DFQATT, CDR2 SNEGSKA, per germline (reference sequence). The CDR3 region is CSALKAGVYNEQFF. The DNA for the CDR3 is TGCAGTGCTCTAAAAGCGGGAGTTTACAATGAGCAGTTCTTC.

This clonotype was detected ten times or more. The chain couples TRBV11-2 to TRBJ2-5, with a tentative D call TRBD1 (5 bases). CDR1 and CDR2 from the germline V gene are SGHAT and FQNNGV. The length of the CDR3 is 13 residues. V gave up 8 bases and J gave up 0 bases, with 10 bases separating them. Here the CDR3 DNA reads TGTGCCAGCCACTCAGGGTACCAAGAGACCCAGTACTTC. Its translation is CASHSGYQETQYF. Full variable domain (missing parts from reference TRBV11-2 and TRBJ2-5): EAGVAQSPRYKIIEKRQSVAFWCNPISGHATLYWYQQILGQGPKLLIQFQNNGVVDDSQLPKDRFSAERLKGVDSTLKIQPAKLEDSAVYLCASHSGYQETQYFGPGTRLLVL.

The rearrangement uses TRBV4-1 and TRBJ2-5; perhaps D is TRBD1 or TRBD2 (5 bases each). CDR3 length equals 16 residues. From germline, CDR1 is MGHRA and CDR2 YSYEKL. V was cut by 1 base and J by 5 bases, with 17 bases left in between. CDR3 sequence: CASSQGEFQGGETQYF. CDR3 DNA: TGCGCCAGCAGCCAAGGAGAGTTCCAGGGCGGGGAGACCCAGTACTTC.

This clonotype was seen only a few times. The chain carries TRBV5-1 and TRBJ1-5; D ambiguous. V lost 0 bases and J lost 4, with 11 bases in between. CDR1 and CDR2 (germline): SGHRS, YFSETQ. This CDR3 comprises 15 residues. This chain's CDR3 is CASSLVGGNNQPQHF. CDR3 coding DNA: TGCGCCAGCAGCTTGGTTGGTGGCAATAATCAGCCCCAGCATTTT.

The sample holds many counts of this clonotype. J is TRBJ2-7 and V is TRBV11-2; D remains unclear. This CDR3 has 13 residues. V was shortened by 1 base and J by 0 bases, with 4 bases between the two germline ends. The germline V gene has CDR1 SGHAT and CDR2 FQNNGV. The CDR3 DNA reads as TGTGCCAGCAGCTTAGTTAGCTCCTACGAGCAGTACTTC. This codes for CASSLVSSYEQYF.

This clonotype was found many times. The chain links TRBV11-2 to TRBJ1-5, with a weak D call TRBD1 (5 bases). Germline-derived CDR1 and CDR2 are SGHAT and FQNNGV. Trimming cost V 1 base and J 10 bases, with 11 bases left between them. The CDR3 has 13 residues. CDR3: CASSLGLGDPQHF. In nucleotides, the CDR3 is TGTGCCAGCAGCTTAGGGCTGGGGGATCCCCAGCATTTT.

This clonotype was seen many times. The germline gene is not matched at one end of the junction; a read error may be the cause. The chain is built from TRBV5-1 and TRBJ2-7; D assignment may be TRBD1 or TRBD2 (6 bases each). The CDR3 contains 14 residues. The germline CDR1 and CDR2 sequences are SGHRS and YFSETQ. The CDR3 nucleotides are TGTGCCAGCAGCGACCGGAGGGGGGCCTACGAGCAGTACTTC. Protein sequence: CASSDRRGAYEQYF.

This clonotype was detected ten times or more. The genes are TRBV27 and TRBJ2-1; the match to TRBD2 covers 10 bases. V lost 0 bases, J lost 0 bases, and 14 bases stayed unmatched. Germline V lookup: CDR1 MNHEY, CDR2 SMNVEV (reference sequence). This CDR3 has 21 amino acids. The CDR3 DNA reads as TGTGCCAGCAGTTTATCCCCCAGGTCTAGCGGGAGATTGCGCTCCTACAATGAGCAGTTCTTC. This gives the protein CASSLSPRSSGRLRSYNEQFF.

CDR3 sequence reads: CACKGLTEAFF. Written as DNA, the CDR3 is TGTGCCTGCAAAGGGCTCACTGAAGCTTTCTTT. The chain couples TRBV30 to TRBJ1-1; D ambiguous. Germline assignment: CDR1 GTSNPN and CDR2 SVGIG (reference sequence). The CDR3 runs 11 residues. With 6 bases removed from V and 4 bases from J, the gap between germline ends came to 9 bases.

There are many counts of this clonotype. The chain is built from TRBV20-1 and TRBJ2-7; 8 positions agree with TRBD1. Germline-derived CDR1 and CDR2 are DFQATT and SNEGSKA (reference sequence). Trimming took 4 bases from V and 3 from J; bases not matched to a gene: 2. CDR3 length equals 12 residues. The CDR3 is CSANTGGYEQYF. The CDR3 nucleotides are TGCAGTGCTAACACAGGGGGCTACGAGCAGTACTTC.